What follows is one T cell receptor beta chain and its context. The repertoire was sequenced with immunoSEQ multiplex PCR; TCRdb's copy has only in-frame clones and lacks some. The sample lists roughly 100,000 clones; 80% to 90% were seen once. There are 15 residues in the CDR3. CDR1 and CDR2 from the germline V gene are MNHEY and SVGAGI. With 0 bases removed from V and 0 bases from J, the gap between germline ends came to 8 bases. This sample was included in a study of OX40 agonist ivuxolimab in advanced cancers. The overall study: Anti-PD-1, anti-PD-L1 or anti-CTLA-4 therapy given earlier was allowed, and roughly 38% had some.

Autoimmune disease history or systemic immunosuppression barred patients. The chain employs TRBV6-5 and TRBJ1-2; no firm D call. The receptor's source is an adult with an advanced solid tumor such as melanoma, head and neck, liver or kidney cancer. Sequencing used CD4+ or CD8+ T cells sorted from blood, obtained in a trial of the OX40 agonist ivuxolimab. The CDR3 sequence is CASSYSRDPNYGYTF. Written as DNA, the CDR3 is TGTGCCAGCAGTTACTCTCGAGACCCTAACTATGGCTACACCTTC.